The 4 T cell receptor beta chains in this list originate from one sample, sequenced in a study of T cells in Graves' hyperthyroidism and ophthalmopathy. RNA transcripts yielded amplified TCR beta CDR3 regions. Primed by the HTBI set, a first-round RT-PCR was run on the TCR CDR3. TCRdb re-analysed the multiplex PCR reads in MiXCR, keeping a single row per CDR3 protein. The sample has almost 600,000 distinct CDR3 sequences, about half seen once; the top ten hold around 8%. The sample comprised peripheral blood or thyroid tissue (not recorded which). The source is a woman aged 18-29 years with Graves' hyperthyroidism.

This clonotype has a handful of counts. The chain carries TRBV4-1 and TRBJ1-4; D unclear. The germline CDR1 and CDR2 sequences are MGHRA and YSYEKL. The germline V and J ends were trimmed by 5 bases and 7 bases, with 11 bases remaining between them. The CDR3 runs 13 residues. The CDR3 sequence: CASSKGLPEKLFF. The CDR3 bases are TGCGCCAGCAGCAAAGGGCTACCTGAAAAACTGTTTTTT.

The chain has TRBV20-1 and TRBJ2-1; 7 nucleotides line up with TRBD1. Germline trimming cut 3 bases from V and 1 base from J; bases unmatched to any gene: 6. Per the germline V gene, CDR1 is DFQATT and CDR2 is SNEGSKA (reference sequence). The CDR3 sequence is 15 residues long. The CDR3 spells CSASDRGRSYNEQFF. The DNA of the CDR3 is TGCAGTGCTAGTGATAGGGGGCGGTCCTACAATGAGCAGTTCTTC.

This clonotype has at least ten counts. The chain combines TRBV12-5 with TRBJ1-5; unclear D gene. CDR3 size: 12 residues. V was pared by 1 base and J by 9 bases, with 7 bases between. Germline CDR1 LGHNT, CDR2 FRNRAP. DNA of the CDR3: TGTGCTAGTGGTTTGGACGCCGGGCCCCAGCATTTT. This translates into CASGLDAGPQHF. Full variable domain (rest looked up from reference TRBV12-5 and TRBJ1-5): DARVTQTPRHKVTEMGQEVTMRCQPILGHNTVFWYRQTMMQGLELLAYFRNRAPLDDSGMPKDRFSAEMPDATLATLKIQPSEPRDSAVYFCASGLDAGPQHFGDGTRLSIL.

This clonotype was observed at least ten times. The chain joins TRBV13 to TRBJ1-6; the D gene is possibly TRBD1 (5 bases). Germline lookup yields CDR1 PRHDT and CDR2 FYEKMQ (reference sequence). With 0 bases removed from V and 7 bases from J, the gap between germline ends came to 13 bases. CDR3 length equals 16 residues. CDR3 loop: CASSLGTPRGNSPLHF. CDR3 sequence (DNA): TGTGCCAGCAGCTTAGGGACCCCTAGGGGAAATTCACCCCTCCACTTT.